These T cell receptor beta chains were read from a single sample in a study of T cells in Graves' hyperthyroidism and ophthalmopathy. TCRdb redid the calling of the multiplex PCR reads with MiXCR, one entry per CDR3 protein. The data show about 380,000 distinct CDR3 sequences, about 14% seen once. The specimen sequenced was blood. These receptors were collected from a man younger than 40 with Graves' hyperthyroidism that later progressed to Graves' ophthalmopathy. The CDR3 runs from the conserved cysteine through the conserved F or W. The D gene is left open where the match is weak. Only some rows state a clone size, as once, few, many or a class for expanded clones.

V	size	J	D	length	DNA	CDR3
TRBV5-1	few	TRBJ2-7	-	13	TGCGCCAGCAGCTTGGCGGGACGCTCGGGGCAGTACTTC	CASSLAGRSGQYF
TRBV28	many	TRBJ2-3	-	16	TGTGCCAGCAGTTTATCGGCGGGTGCTGGCACAGATACGCAGTATTTT	CASSLSAGAGTDTQYF
TRBV7-2	few	TRBJ2-4	-	17	TGTGCCAGCAGCTTAGGAGGGGGGACAGTCGGCAAAAACATTCAGTACTTC	CASSLGGGTVGKNIQYF
TRBV3-1	few	TRBJ2-5	-	14	TGTGCCAGCAGCCAAGACAGGGCACGGGAGACCCAGTACTTC	CASSQDRARETQYF
TRBV4-1	-	TRBJ2-3	-	15	TGCGCCAGCAGCCACTCTGGGTTAGACACAGATACGCAGTATTTT	CASSHSGLDTDTQYF
TRBV10-1	-	TRBJ2-3	-	14	TGCGCCAGCAGCAGGGATTCTAGCACAGATACGCAGTATTTT	CASSRDSSTDTQYF
TRBV24-1	few	TRBJ1-5	TRBD1	16	TGTGCCACCAGTGATCCCGGGACAGATGGGGATCAGCCCCAGCATTTT	CATSDPGTDGDQPQHF
TRBV12-3/TRBV12-4	many	TRBJ2-2	TRBD2	14	TGTGCCAGCGGGGGACTAGCCGAGACCGGGGAGCTGTTTTTT	CASGGLAETGELFF
TRBV13	many	TRBJ1-1	-	14	TGTGCCAGCAGCCCCCCCAGCGGCTGGGGGAGTGCTTTCTTT	CASSPPSGWGSAFF
TRBV5-1	many	TRBJ1-6	-	12	TGCGCCAGCAGCTTGGACAGGGCACCCCTCCACTTT	CASSLDRAPLHF
TRBV6-2/TRBV6-3	-	TRBJ2-1	-	16	TGTGCCAGCAGTTACCCTCCCTTGTTATCAGTCGATGAGCAGTTCTTC	CASSYPPLLSVDEQFF
TRBV5-1	-	TRBJ2-1	TRBD2	18	TGCGCCAGCAGCATAACCGGGACTAGCGGGGGGGCCGTCGATGAGCAGTTCTTC	CASSITGTSGGAVDEQFF
TRBV9	-	TRBJ2-6	-	16	TGTGCCAGCAGCGTAGACCACTCTTCTGGGGCCAACGTCCTGACTTTC	CASSVDHSSGANVLTF
TRBV7-2	-	TRBJ2-3	-	15	TGTGCCAGCAGCTTAATCCCCTCTGGAACAGATACGCAGTATTTT	CASSLIPSGTDTQYF
TRBV6-5	many	TRBJ1-1	TRBD1	16	TGTGCCAGCAGTTACCGGGTGCACAGGGGAAACACTGAAGCTTTCTTT	CASSYRVHRGNTEAFF
TRBV4-2	-	TRBJ2-3	-	17	TGTGCCGGCAGCCAAGCGACAGGGAGGGAAAGATCAGATACGCAGTATTTT	CAGSQATGRERSDTQYF
TRBV24-1	few	TRBJ1-5	TRBD1	14	TGTGCCACCAGTGGGGGACAGGGCAATCAGCCCCAGCATTTT	CATSGGQGNQPQHF
TRBV28	many	TRBJ2-7	TRBD2	15	TGTGCCAGCAGTTTTTCTACTAGCGCGACCTACGAGCAGTACTTC	CASSFSTSATYEQYF
TRBV20-1	-	TRBJ2-1	TRBD2	17	TGCAGTGCTAGAGATTTAACTAGCGGGGGGGCCTACAATGAGCAGTTCTTC	CSARDLTSGGAYNEQFF
TRBV2	many	TRBJ2-1	-	11	TGTGCCAGCAGTTTGGACAGAGAGCAGTTCTTC	CASSLDREQFF
TRBV11-3	-	TRBJ2-4	TRBD2	19	TGTGCCAGCAGCTCACCTAGCGGGGGGGCCGATCTTGCCAAAAACATTCAGTACTTC	CASSSPSGGADLAKNIQYF
TRBV7-9	many	TRBJ1-2	-	13	TGTGCCAGCACCGGGATTCGACACTTTGGCTACACCTTC	CASTGIRHFGYTF
TRBV11-3	many	TRBJ2-3	TRBD2	14	TGTGCCAGCAGCCAGCGGGGAAGCACAGATACGCAGTATTTT	CASSQRGSTDTQYF
TRBV6-1	-	TRBJ2-7	-	15	TGTGCCAGCAGTGGAGAGGTATTATTGGGCTACGAGCAGTACTTC	CASSGEVLLGYEQYF
TRBV7-8	-	TRBJ1-4	-	13	TGTGCCAGCAGCTTATTTAAGAATGAAAAACTGTTTTTT	CASSLFKNEKLFF
TRBV6-5	many	TRBJ1-1	TRBD1	15	TGTGCCAGCAGTTACTCCTCACAGGGGTTGACTGAAGCTTTCTTT	CASSYSSQGLTEAFF
TRBV13	few	TRBJ2-7	-	16	TGTGCCAGCAGCTTAGGATTAGAGGACGGCTCCTACGAGCAGTACTTC	CASSLGLEDGSYEQYF
TRBV4-1	-	TRBJ2-1	-	14	TGCGCCAGCAGCCAAGTCGGGAGAAACAATGAGCAGTTCTTC	CASSQVGRNNEQFF
TRBV12-3/TRBV12-4	many	TRBJ1-2	-	13	TGTGCCAGCAAAAACAGGGAGGACTATGGCTACACCTTC	CASKNREDYGYTF
TRBV11-2	many	TRBJ2-5	-	15	TGTGCCAGCAGCTTAGTTGGGGGGCGCGGAGAGACCCAGTACTTC	CASSLVGGRGETQYF
TRBV3-1	-	TRBJ2-5	-	14	TGTGCCAGCAGCCCTCCGGGACCAGGGGAGACCCAGTACTTC	CASSPPGPGETQYF
TRBV27	many	TRBJ1-4	TRBD1	16	TGTGCCAGCAGTTTATGGGGACAGTCAATTAATGAAAAACTGTTTTTT	CASSLWGQSINEKLFF
TRBV19	few	TRBJ1-1	-	14	TGTGCCAGTAGTATTACCCGCGGGAACACTGAAGCTTTCTTT	CASSITRGNTEAFF
TRBV19	-	TRBJ1-3	-	12	TGTGCCAGTTCCAGGGCGGGAAACACCATATATTTT	CASSRAGNTIYF
TRBV7-2	few	TRBJ2-1	TRBD1	15	TGTGCCAGCAGCTTAGCTATTGGACAGGCTAATAGGCAGTTCTTC	CASSLAIGQANRQFF
TRBV12-3/TRBV12-4	many	TRBJ1-2	TRBD1	15	TGTGCCAGCAGTCCGACCCGACAGGGGAACTATGGCTACACCTTC	CASSPTRQGNYGYTF
TRBV4-1	-	TRBJ2-3	-	15	TGCGCCAGCAGAGGCTTCAAGCGGGGCACAGATACGCAGTATTTT	CASRGFKRGTDTQYF
TRBV7-9	many	TRBJ2-7	TRBD1	15	TGTGCCAGCAGCTTCGGGACAGGGTGGCGCTACGAGCAGTACTTC	CASSFGTGWRYEQYF
TRBV7-8	many	TRBJ2-7	TRBD2	15	TGTGCCAGCAGCCCTCTAGCGGGGGGGACCTACGAGCAGTACTTC	CASSPLAGGTYEQYF
TRBV2	many	TRBJ1-2	TRBD1	15	TGTGCCAGCAGGCCCGGGACAGGGGGCGACTATGGCTACACCTTC	CASRPGTGGDYGYTF
TRBV7-9	many	TRBJ2-1	-	14	TGTGCCAGCAGCTTATCGGGGATTCGAGATGAGCAGTTCTTC	CASSLSGIRDEQFF
TRBV5-1	many	TRBJ2-3	TRBD2	15	TGCGCCAGCAGCCGGGGGGGCGGCGGTTCAGATACGCAGTATTTT	CASSRGGGGSDTQYF
TRBV5-6	few	TRBJ1-6	TRBD1	15	TGTGCCAGCAGCCCCCGGGACAGATATAATTCACCCCTCCACTTT	CASSPRDRYNSPLHF
TRBV5-1	many	TRBJ1-2	-	15	TGCGCCAGCAGCCCTAGGGAGGGCGGACCCTATGGCTACACCTTC	CASSPREGGPYGYTF
TRBV12-3/TRBV12-4	-	TRBJ2-1	-	11	TGTGCCAGCAGAGACACCGAGGAGCAGTTCTTC	CASRDTEEQFF
TRBV5-1	few	TRBJ2-4	-	16	TGCGCCAGCAGCTTGGGCCTGGGGTTAGCCAAAAACATTCAGTACTTC	CASSLGLGLAKNIQYF
TRBV28	few	TRBJ1-5	-	14	TGTGCCAGCAGTTCAGCGACGGCCAATCAGCCCCAGCATTTT	CASSSATANQPQHF
TRBV7-2	-	TRBJ2-5	-	17	TGTGCCAGCAGCTTCGGGGGCCCTGTTTCAAGCCAAGAGACCCAGTACTTC	CASSFGGPVSSQETQYF